This T cell receptor (beta chain) was identified in a study of blood T cell repertoires in COVID-19. Study at large: T cells, B-cell-depleted T cells, or PBMCs provided the cDNA or gDNA that served as material.

Enrollment of patients from Seattle took place during active infection, with longitudinal follow-up. In the authors' methods: It was from reference gene primer amplification that nucleated cell counts were estimated. Sequencing used immunoSEQ multiplex PCR; TCRdb keeps in-frame clones, though not all of them. V and J calls and clone size are as listed in that table; D and trimming were resolved from the DNA. This sample has about 230,000 clones, with about nine tenths found just once. The CDR3 spans 15 residues. The V end was cut by 2 bases, the J end by 3 bases, with 13 bases between. CDR1 is MNHEY, CDR2 SMNVEV, per germline (reference sequence).

This chain links TRBV27 with TRBJ1-1; D gene uncertain. This clonotype originated in a man over 45 with COVID-19, enrolled during active disease. The sample consisted of peripheral blood. This chain's CDR3 is CASSLVRPRDTEAFF. The CDR3 DNA sequence: TGTGCCAGCAGTTTAGTCCGTCCACGGGACACTGAAGCTTTCTTT.